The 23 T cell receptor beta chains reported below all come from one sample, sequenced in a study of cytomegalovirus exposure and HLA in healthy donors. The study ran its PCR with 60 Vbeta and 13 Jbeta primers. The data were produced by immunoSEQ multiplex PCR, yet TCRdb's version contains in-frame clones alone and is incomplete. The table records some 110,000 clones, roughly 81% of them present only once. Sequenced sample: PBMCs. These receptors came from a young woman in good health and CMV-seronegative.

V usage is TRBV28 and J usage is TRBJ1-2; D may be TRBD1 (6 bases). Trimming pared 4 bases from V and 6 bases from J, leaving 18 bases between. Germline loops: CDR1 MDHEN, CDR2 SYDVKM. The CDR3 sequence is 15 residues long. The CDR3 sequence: CASSWASQGINGYTF. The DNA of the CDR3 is TGTGCCAGCAGTTGGGCATCACAGGGTATAAATGGCTACACCTTC.

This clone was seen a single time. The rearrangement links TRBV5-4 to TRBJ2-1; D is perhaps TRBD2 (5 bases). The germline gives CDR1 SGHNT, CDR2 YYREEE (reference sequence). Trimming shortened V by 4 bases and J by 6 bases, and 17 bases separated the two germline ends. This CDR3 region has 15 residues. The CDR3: CASSLDSGRINEQFF. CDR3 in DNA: TGTGCCAGCAGCCTGGACTCGGGGAGAATCAATGAGCAGTTCTTC.

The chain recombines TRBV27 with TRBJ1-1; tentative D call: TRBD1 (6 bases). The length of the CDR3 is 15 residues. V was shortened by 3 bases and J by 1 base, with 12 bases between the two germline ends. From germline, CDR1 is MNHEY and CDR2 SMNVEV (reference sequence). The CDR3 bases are TGTGCCAGCAGTTTCGGACAGCACTCGAACACTGAAGCTTTCTTT. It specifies CASSFGQHSNTEAFF.

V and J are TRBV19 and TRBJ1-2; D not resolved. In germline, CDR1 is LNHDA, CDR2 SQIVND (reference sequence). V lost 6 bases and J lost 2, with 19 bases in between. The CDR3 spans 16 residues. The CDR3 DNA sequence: TGTGCCAGTAGGACGGTCTCGACACGATCGAACTATGGCTACACCTTC. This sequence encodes CASRTVSTRSNYGYTF.

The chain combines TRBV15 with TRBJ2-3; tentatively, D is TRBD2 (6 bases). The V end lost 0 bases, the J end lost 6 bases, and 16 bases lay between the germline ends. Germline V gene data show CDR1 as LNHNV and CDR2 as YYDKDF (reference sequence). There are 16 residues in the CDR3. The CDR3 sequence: CATSRDRELASDTQYF. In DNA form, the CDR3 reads TGTGCCACCAGCAGAGATAGGGAGCTAGCGTCGGATACGCAGTATTTT.

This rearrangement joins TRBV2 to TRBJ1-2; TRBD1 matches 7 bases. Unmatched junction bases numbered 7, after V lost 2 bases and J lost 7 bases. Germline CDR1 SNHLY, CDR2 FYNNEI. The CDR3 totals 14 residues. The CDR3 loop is CASSESIGGTGYTF. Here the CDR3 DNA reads TGTGCCAGCAGTGAATCAATAGGGGGCACTGGCTACACCTTC. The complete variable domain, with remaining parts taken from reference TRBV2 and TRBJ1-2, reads EPEVTQTPSHQVTQMGQEVILRCVPISNHLYFYWYRQILGQKVEFLVSFYNNEISEKSEIFDDQFSVERPDGSNFTLKIRSTKLEDSAMYFCASSESIGGTGYTFGSGTRLTVV.

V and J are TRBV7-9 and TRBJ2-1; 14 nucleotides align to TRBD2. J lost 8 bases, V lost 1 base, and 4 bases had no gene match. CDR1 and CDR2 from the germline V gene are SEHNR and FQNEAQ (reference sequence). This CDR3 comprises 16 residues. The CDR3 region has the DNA TGTGCCAGCAGCTTAGAGGGGACTAGCGGGAGTGATGAGCAGTTCTTC. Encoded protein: CASSLEGTSGSDEQFF.

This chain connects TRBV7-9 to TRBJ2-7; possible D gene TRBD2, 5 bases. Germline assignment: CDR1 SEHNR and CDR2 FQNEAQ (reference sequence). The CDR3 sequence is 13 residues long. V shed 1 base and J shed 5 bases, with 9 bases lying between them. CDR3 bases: TGTGCCAGCAGCTTAGTTTCGGGGAACGAGCAGTACTTC. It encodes CASSLVSGNEQYF.

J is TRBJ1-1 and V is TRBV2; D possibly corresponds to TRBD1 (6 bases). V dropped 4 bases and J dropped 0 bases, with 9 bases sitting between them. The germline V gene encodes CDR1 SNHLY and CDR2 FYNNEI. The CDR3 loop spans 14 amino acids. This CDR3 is CASSVDSLNTEAFF. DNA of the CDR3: TGTGCCAGCAGTGTGGACAGTCTGAACACTGAAGCTTTCTTT.

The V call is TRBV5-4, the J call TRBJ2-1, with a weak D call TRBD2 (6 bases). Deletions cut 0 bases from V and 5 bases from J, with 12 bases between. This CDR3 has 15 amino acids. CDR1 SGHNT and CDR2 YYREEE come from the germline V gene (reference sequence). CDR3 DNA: TGTGCCAGCAGCTTGGGGTCGCGGGGAAACAATGAGCAGTTCTTC. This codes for CASSLGSRGNNEQFF.

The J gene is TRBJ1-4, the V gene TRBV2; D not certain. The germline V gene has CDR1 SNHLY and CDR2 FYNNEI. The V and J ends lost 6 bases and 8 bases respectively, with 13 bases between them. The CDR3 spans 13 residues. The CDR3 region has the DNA TGTGCCAGCAGGGCCCCCGGAGACGAAAAACTGTTTTTT. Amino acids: CASRAPGDEKLFF.

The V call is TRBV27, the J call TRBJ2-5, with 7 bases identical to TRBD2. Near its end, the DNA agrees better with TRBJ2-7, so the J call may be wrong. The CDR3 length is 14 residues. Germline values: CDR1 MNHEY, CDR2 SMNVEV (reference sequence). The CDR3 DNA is TGTGCCAGCAGTTCGGGGGGTATGACCTACGAGCAGTACTTC. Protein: CASSSGGMTYEQYF.

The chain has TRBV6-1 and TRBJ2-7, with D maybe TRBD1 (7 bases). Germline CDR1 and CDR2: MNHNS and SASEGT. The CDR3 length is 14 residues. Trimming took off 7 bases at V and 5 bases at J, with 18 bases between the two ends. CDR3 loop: CASTPGGGADEQYF. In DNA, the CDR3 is TGTGCCAGCACCCCAGGAGGGGGCGCGGACGAGCAGTACTTC.

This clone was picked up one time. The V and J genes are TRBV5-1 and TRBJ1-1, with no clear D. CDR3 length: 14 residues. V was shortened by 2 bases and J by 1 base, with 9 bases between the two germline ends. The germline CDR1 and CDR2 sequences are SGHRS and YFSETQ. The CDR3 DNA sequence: TGCGCCAGCAGCTTCGGGGAGTGGAACACTGAAGCTTTCTTT. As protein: CASSFGEWNTEAFF.

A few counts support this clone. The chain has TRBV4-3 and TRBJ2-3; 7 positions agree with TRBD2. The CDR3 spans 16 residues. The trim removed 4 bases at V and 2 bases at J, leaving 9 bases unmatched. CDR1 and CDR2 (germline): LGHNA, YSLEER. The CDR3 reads CASSPYTGTNTDTQYF. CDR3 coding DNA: TGCGCCAGCAGCCCCTACACCGGGACTAACACAGATACGCAGTATTTT.

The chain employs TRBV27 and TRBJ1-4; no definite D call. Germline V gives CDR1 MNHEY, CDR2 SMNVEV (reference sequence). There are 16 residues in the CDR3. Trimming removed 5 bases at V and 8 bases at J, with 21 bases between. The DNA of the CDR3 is TGTGCCAGCAGTCCCTACGACCCGGGTCGAGGGGAAAAACTGTTTTTT. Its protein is CASSPYDPGRGEKLFF.

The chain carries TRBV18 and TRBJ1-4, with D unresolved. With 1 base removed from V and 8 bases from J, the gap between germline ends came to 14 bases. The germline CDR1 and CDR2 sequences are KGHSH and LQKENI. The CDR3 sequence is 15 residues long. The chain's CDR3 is CASSPRSGLKEKLFF. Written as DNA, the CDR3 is TGTGCCAGCTCACCACGTAGTGGTCTGAAGGAAAAACTGTTTTTT.

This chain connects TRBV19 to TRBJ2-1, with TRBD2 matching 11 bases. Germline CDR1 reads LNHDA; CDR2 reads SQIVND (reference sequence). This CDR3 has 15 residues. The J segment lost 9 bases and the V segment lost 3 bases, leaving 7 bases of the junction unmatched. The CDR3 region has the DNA TGTGCCAGTAGTATTACCGGGACTAGCGGAACTGAGCAGTTCTTC. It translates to CASSITGTSGTEQFF.

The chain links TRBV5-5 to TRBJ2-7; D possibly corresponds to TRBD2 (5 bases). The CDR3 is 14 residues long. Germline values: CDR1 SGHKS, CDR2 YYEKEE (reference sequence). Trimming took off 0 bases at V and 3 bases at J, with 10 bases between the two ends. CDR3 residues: CASSLVSEGYEQYF. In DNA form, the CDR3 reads TGTGCCAGCAGCTTGGTTAGCGAGGGCTACGAGCAGTACTTC.

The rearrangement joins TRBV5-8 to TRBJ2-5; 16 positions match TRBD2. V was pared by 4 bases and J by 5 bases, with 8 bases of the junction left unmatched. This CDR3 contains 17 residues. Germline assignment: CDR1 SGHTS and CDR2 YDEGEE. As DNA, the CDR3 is TGTGCCAGCAGCCAAATGGGACTAGCGGGGGGGCTGGAGACCCAGTACTTC. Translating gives CASSQMGLAGGLETQYF.

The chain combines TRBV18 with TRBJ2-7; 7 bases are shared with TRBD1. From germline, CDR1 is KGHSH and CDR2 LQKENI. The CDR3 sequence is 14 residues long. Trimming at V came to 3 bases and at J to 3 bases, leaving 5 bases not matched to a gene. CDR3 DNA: TGTGCCAGCTCACCTTCGACAGGGAACTACGAGCAGTACTTC. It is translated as CASSPSTGNYEQYF.

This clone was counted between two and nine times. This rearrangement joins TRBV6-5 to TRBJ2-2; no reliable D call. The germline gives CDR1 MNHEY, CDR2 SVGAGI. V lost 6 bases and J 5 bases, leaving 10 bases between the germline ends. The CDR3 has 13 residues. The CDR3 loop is CASSLPETGELFF. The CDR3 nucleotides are TGTGCCAGCAGCCTCCCGGAGACCGGGGAGCTGTTTTTT.

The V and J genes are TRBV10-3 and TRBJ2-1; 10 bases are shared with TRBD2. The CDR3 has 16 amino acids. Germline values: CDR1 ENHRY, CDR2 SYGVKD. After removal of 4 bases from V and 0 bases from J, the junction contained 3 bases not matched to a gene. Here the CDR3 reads CAISGLAGGSYNEQFF. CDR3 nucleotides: TGTGCCATCAGTGGGTTAGCGGGAGGCTCCTACAATGAGCAGTTCTTC.